This passage covers 16 T cell receptor beta chains from one sample sequenced in a study of cytomegalovirus exposure and HLA in healthy donors. Data came from immunoSEQ multiplex PCR; TCRdb stores just in-frame clones and leaves some out. The repertoire has some 130,000 clones, around nine tenths of them found once; the top ten carry less than 1.5%. Sequencing input: PBMCs. Receptors originate from a man aged 25 to 40 in good health and CMV-seronegative.

The chain carries TRBV28 and TRBJ2-1, with 12 bases aligning to TRBD2. CDR1 and CDR2 (germline): MDHEN, SYDVKM. Trimming took 5 bases from V and 7 from J; bases not matched to a gene: 6. The CDR3 consists of 15 residues. CDR3 in amino acids: CASSPTLAGGNEQFF. In nucleotides, the CDR3 is TGTGCCAGCAGTCCCACACTAGCGGGAGGAAATGAGCAGTTCTTC.

Turning to this clone: An end of the junction differs from the germline gene, which may be a read error. The rearrangement uses TRBV5-6 and TRBJ2-2, with D possibly matching TRBD1 (6 bases). The CDR3 is 17 amino acids. Germline V gene sequence: CDR1 SGHDT, CDR2 YYEEEE. Written as DNA, the CDR3 is TGTGCCAGCAGATTGGGTGAACAGGGAGCGAACACCGGGGAGCTGTTTTTT. This sequence encodes CASRLGEQGANTGELFF.

In DNA form, the CDR3 reads TGTGCCAGTAGTATACAGGGTTTAATAACCGGGGAGCTGTTTTTT. It yields the protein CASSIQGLITGELFF. This chain joins TRBV19 and TRBJ2-2, with D possibly being TRBD1 (5 bases). The germline V gene has CDR1 LNHDA and CDR2 SQIVND (reference sequence). Trimming took off 2 bases at V and 5 bases at J, with 12 bases between the two ends. There are 15 residues in the CDR3.

The chain recombines TRBV18 with TRBJ2-1, with D perhaps TRBD1 (6 bases). Germline loops: CDR1 KGHSH, CDR2 LQKENI. Trimming took 6 bases from V and 7 from J, leaving 13 bases between them. The CDR3 consists of 13 residues. The CDR3 spells CASSQNRDNEQFF. Written as DNA, the CDR3 is TGTGCCAGCTCGCAAAACAGGGATAATGAGCAGTTCTTC.

The chain couples TRBV7-8 to TRBJ2-7, with D possibly being TRBD1 (6 bases). Germline V CDR1 and CDR2: SGHVS, FQNEAQ. The CDR3 extends over 16 amino acids. The germline V and J ends were trimmed by 2 bases and 4 bases, with 18 bases remaining between them. The CDR3 DNA follows: TGTGCCAGCAGCTTACGCCACTCAGGGGCTACTTACGAGCAGTACTTC. Translating gives CASSLRHSGATYEQYF.

The J gene is TRBJ2-5, the V gene TRBV15; 7 bases map to TRBD2. CDR3 size: 14 residues. The germline V gene has CDR1 LNHNV and CDR2 YYDKDF (reference sequence). J was trimmed by 9 bases and V by 5 bases; bases with no gene match: 12. In DNA form, the CDR3 reads TGTGCCACCAGCCCCGGCGGGAGCTTGGAAGCCCAGTACTTC. As protein: CATSPGGSLEAQYF.

Only one count was recorded for this clone. J is TRBJ1-6 and V is TRBV18; TRBD1 aligns across 7 bases. The CDR3 spans 16 residues. Germline CDR1 is KGHSH and CDR2 is LQKENI. With 4 bases clipped from V and 0 bases from J, the junction kept 3 bases outside the gene matches. The CDR3: CASSQDRSSYNSPLHF. Here the CDR3 DNA reads TGTGCCAGCTCACAGGACAGGAGCTCCTATAATTCACCCCTCCACTTT.

The chain links TRBV4-1 to TRBJ1-4; 7 positions agree with TRBD1. V shed 4 bases, J shed 4 bases, and the junction held 6 bases outside the gene matches. Looked up from germline, CDR1 is MGHRA and CDR2 is YSYEKL. This CDR3 spans 15 amino acids. CDR3: CASSRGGAGNEKLFF. CDR3 bases: TGCGCCAGCAGCCGAGGGGGCGCAGGTAATGAAAAACTGTTTTTT.

The rearrangement uses TRBV6-5 and TRBJ2-7, with TRBD1 identical over 7 bases. Germline assignment: CDR1 MNHEY and CDR2 SVGAGI. V gave up 8 bases and J gave up 4 bases; unmatched junction bases: 14. This CDR3 comprises 15 residues. The CDR3 loop reads CASSSTGEGSYEQYF. As DNA, the CDR3 is TGTGCCAGCTCCTCCACAGGGGAAGGTTCTTACGAGCAGTACTTC.

V is TRBV2 and J is TRBJ2-2; TRBD1 might be the D (5 bases). Germline CDR1 SNHLY, CDR2 FYNNEI. This CDR3 comprises 13 residues. V was clipped by 7 bases and J by 1 base, with 7 bases between them. CDR3 sequence: CASMGQNTGELFF. The CDR3 region has the DNA TGTGCCAGCATGGGGCAGAACACCGGGGAGCTGTTTTTT. The complete variable domain, with remaining parts taken from reference TRBV2 and TRBJ2-2, reads EPEVTQTPSHQVTQMGQEVILRCVPISNHLYFYWYRQILGQKVEFLVSFYNNEISEKSEIFDDQFSVERPDGSNFTLKIRSTKLEDSAMYFCASMGQNTGELFFGEGSRLTVL.

V usage is TRBV5-1 and J usage is TRBJ2-3, with D uncertain. This CDR3 comprises 17 residues. V was pared by 0 bases and J by 0 bases, with 14 bases between. Germline V gives CDR1 SGHRS, CDR2 YFSETQ. CDR3 nucleotide sequence: TGCGCCAGCAGCTTGGGCACAGTGGGTCGAAGCACAGATACGCAGTATTTT. It yields the protein CASSLGTVGRSTDTQYF.

V and J are TRBV5-1 and TRBJ2-2, with D tentatively TRBD2 (6 bases). Germline-derived CDR1 and CDR2 are SGHRS and YFSETQ. The CDR3 is 14 amino acids. V dropped 7 bases and J dropped 2 bases, with 12 bases sitting between them. DNA for the CDR3: TGCGCCAGCGGACCGACTAGAAACACCGGGGAGCTGTTTTTT. Translating it yields CASGPTRNTGELFF.

J is TRBJ1-4 and V is TRBV7-2, with 8 bases matching TRBD1. After removal of 5 bases from V and 7 bases from J, the junction contained 6 bases not matched to a gene. The CDR3 covers 14 residues. Germline V gene sequence: CDR1 SGHTA, CDR2 FQGNSA. The CDR3 protein is CASSVQGGIEKLFF. The DNA for the CDR3 is TGTGCCAGCAGCGTACAGGGGGGTATTGAAAAACTGTTTTTT. Supplemented by reference TRBV7-2 and TRBJ1-4, the full variable domain reads GAGVSQSPSNKVTEKGKDVELRCDPISGHTALYWYRQSLGQGLEFLIYFQGNSAPDKSGLPSDRFSAERTGGSVSTLTIQRTQQEDSAVYLCASSVQGGIEKLFFGSGTQLSVL.

The chain has TRBV11-2 and TRBJ1-2, with no clear D. Between the trimmed V and J ends, which lost 5 bases and 4 bases, there was a span of 17 bases. Germline CDR1 is SGHAT and CDR2 is FQNNGV. This CDR3 comprises 15 residues. CDR3 coding DNA: TGTGCCAGCAGCGGGCCGGAGGGATTCAGCTATGGCTACACCTTC. Its protein is CASSGPEGFSYGYTF.

This chain joins TRBV14 and TRBJ2-7; 8 bases fit TRBD1. V gave up 1 base and J gave up 0 bases; unmatched junction bases: 5. This CDR3 spans 16 amino acids. From germline, CDR1 is SGHDN and CDR2 FVKESK. CDR3 region: CASSQGGQASSYEQYF. The CDR3 region has the DNA TGTGCCAGCAGCCAAGGGGGACAGGCAAGCTCCTACGAGCAGTACTTC.

This clone was observed once. The chain combines TRBV5-1 with TRBJ1-1; perhaps TRBD1 as D (6 bases). The germline V and J ends were trimmed by 4 bases and 2 bases, with 9 bases remaining between them. CDR1 is SGHRS and CDR2 is YFSETQ in the germline V gene. The length of the CDR3 is 13 residues. This CDR3 reads CASSQDSNTEAFF. The CDR3 DNA sequence: TGCGCCAGCAGCCAGGACAGCAACACTGAAGCTTTCTTT. Variable domain in full (rest from reference TRBV5-1 and TRBJ1-1): KAGVTQTPRYLIKTRGQQVTLSCSPISGHRSVSWYQQTPGQGLQFLFEYFSETQRNKGNFPGRFSGRQFSNSRSEMNVSTLELGDSALYLCASSQDSNTEAFFGQGTRLTVV.